The text below deals with one T cell receptor beta chain. Its target is not known. The data derive from a study of beta chain features in type 1 diabetes. V was clipped by 3 bases and J by 2 bases, with 13 bases between them. This CDR3 comprises 15 residues. The germline V gene has CDR1 SGHAT and CDR2 FQNNGV. Study findings and constraints: The question left open here concerned HLA type influencing TCRB rearrangement. TCRB CDR3s from Type 1 diabetes patients were moderately but significantly shorter in all four CD4+ subsets.

The entirety of the isolated RNA underwent reverse transcription, so expressed TCRB transcripts were sequenced. The table came from immunoSEQ multiplex PCR; TCRdb's copy has only in-frame clones and leaves some out. The data contain 60,000 or so clones, roughly 60% of them singletons. The clonotype was recovered from a woman between 18 and 30 years old in good health. The V gene is TRBV11-2, the J gene TRBJ2-5; possibly TRBD2 for D (6 bases). The sample consisted of Tregs from blood. The CDR3 bases are TGTGCCAGCAGCTTCGAGGGACTGATACAAGAGACCCAGTACTTC. Its translation: CASSFEGLIQETQYF.